The clone carrying this T cell receptor beta chain came up a few times. Its target is unknown. The record originates from a study of cytomegalovirus exposure and HLA in healthy donors. Study-wide results and limits: The study listed under 200 cytomegalovirus-associated TCR beta chains. The later analysis indicated that the majority of CMV-associated TCR beta chains appeared HLA-restricted.

The CDR3 loop spans 17 amino acids. CDR1 SNHLY and CDR2 FYNNEI come from the germline V gene. V gave up 0 bases and J gave up 3 bases; unmatched junction bases: 10. The PCR used 60 Vbeta and 13 Jbeta primers. Sequenced by immunoSEQ multiplex PCR; TCRdb stores in-frame clones only, minus some. The sample has 120,000 to 150,000 clones; over 60% are singletons. This TCR was sampled from a female donor in good health and CMV-seronegative. The V call is TRBV2, the J call TRBJ1-1, with TRBD1 matching 7 bases. The sequencing sample was made of PBMCs. The CDR3 loop reads CASSEAIRGGSDTEAFF. The CDR3 region has the DNA TGTGCCAGCAGTGAAGCAATTAGAGGGGGCTCGGACACTGAAGCTTTCTTT.